These 3 T cell receptor beta chains were all obtained from the same sample, sequenced in a study of blood T cell repertoires in COVID-19. The method was immunoSEQ multiplex PCR; TCRdb's version includes in-frame clones alone and lacks a portion of them. The table includes about 150,000 clones, just under 85% detected once. Sequences were obtained from PBMCs or T cells enriched from blood (not recorded which). These receptors were obtained from a woman aged 35 to 49 who had recovered from COVID-19.

This chain uses TRBV15 with TRBJ2-3, with a possible D match to TRBD2 (6 bases). Germline V gene data show CDR1 as LNHNV and CDR2 as YYDKDF (reference sequence). The CDR3 length is 16 residues. The V gene lost 0 bases and the J gene lost 2 bases, with 12 bases spanning the gap. CDR3 sequence (DNA): TGTGCCACCAGCAGAGAGACGGGAGTAGTCACAGATACGCAGTATTTT. Its protein product is CATSRETGVVTDTQYF.

This clone was counted a few times. The chain joins TRBV5-6 to TRBJ1-1; D is possibly TRBD1 (5 bases). CDR3 length: 16 amino acids. CDR1 is SGHDT and CDR2 is YYEEEE in the germline V gene. The V end lost 4 bases, the J end lost 5 bases, and 21 bases lay between the germline ends. The CDR3 coding sequence is TGTGCCAGCAGCCCCGGGACGGGCTTGCGGGGGACTGAAGCTTTCTTT. It translates to CASSPGTGLRGTEAFF.

This clone was seen a few times. V is TRBV5-4 and J is TRBJ2-5; 8 bases agree with TRBD1. V was pared by 0 bases and J by 0 bases, with 4 bases of the junction left unmatched. The CDR3 extends over 16 amino acids. The germline V gene encodes CDR1 SGHNT and CDR2 YYREEE (reference sequence). The DNA for the CDR3 is TGTGCCAGCAGCTTGGGGGTGACAGGGGACCAAGAGACCCAGTACTTC. It translates to CASSLGVTGDQETQYF.